One T cell receptor beta chain is described in this entry. What it binds is not known. Every patient experienced relapse after autologous stem cell transplantation, and brentuximab vedotin exposure varied. This entry belongs to a study of PD-1 blockade in classical Hodgkin lymphoma. Findings and limits, study-wide: What caused the repertoire differences, perhaps disease activity or prior therapy, remains undefined. Patients starting nivolumab under 1 year after ASCT were excluded. Compared with healthy donors, newly diagnosed patients reportedly showed lower baseline TCR diversity.

This CDR3 comprises 13 residues. V shed 6 bases, J shed 5 bases, and the junction held 5 bases outside the gene matches. Germline V gene lookup returns CDR1 MDHEN and CDR2 SYDVKM. The table came from immunoSEQ multiplex PCR; TCRdb's copy has only in-frame clones and leaves some out. The repertoire holds about 94,000 clones, with roughly 89% as singletons. This TCR derives from a human donor with classical Hodgkin lymphoma. The sequenced sample was peripheral blood mononuclear cells (PBMCs), obtained before the second cycle of nivolumab. V usage is TRBV28 and J usage is TRBJ2-7, with TRBD1 matching over 9 bases. The CDR3 sequence: CASRVDRGHEQYF. The CDR3 DNA reads TGTGCCAGCAGGGTGGACAGGGGCCACGAGCAGTACTTC. Full variable domain (rest looked up from reference TRBV28 and TRBJ2-7): DVKVTQSSRYLVKRTGEKVFLECVQDMDHENMFWYRQDPGLGLRLIYFSYDVKMKEKGDIPEGYSVSREKKERFSLILESASTNQTSMYLCASRVDRGHEQYFGPGTRLTVT.